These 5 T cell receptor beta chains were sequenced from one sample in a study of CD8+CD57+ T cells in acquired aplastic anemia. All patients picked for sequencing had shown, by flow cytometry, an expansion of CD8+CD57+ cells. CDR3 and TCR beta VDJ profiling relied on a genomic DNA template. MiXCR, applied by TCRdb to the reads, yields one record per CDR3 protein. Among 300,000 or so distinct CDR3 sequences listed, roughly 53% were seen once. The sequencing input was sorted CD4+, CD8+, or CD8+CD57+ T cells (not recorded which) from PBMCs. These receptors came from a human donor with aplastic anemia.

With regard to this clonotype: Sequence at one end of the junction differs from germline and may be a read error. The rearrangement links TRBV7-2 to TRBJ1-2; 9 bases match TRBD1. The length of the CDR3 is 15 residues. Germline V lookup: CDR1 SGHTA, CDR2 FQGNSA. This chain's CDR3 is CDSSLVGQGNYGYTF. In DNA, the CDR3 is TGTGACAGCAGCTTAGTGGGACAGGGAAACTATGGCTACACCTTC.

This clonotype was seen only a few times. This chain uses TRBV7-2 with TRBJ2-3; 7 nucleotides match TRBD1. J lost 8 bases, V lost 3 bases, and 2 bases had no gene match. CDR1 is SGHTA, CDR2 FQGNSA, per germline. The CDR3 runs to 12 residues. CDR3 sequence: CASSLAGGTQYF. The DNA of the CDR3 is TGTGCCAGCAGCTTGGCAGGGGGTACGCAGTATTTT.

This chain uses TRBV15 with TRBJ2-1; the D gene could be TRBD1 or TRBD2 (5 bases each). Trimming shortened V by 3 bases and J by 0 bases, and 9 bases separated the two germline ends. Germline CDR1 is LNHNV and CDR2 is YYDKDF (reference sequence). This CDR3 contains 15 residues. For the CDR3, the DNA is TGTGCCACCAGCAGGGGACGGTCCTCCTACAATGAGCAGTTCTTC. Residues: CATSRGRSSYNEQFF. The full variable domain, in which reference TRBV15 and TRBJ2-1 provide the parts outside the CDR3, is DAMVIQNPRYQVTQFGKPVTLSCSQTLNHNVMYWYQQKSSQAPKLLFHYYDKDFNNEADTPDNFQSRRPNTSFCFLDIRSPGLGDTAMYLCATSRGRSSYNEQFFGPGTRLTVL.

This CDR3 is CASSLEYRTDTQYF. CDR3 sequence (DNA): TGTGCCAGCAGCTTAGAATACAGGACAGATACGCAGTATTTT. V and J are TRBV7-8 and TRBJ2-3; possible D gene TRBD1, 5 bases. Germline CDR1 reads SGHVS; CDR2 reads FQNEAQ. This CDR3 has 14 residues. V lost 1 base to trimming and J lost 3 bases, with 8 bases between them. Full variable domain (missing parts from reference TRBV7-8 and TRBJ2-3): GAGVSQSPRYKVAKRGQDVALRCDPISGHVSLFWYQQALGQGPEFLTYFQNEAQLDKSGLPSDRFFAERPEGSVSTLKIQRTQQEDSAVYLCASSLEYRTDTQYFGPGTRLTVL.

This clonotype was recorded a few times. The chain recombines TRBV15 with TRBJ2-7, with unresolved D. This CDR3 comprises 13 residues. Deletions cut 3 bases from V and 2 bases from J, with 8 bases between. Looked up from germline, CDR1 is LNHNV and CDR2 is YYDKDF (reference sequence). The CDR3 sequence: CATSSEPTYEQYF. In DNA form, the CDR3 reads TGTGCCACCAGCAGCGAACCTACCTACGAGCAGTACTTC.